Below are 12 T cell receptor beta chains sequenced from a single sample in a study of T cells after yellow fever vaccination. Each CDR3 protein is one row after TCRdb ran MiXCR on the 5' RACE reads. Of 300,000 to 350,000 distinct CDR3 sequences in the sample, roughly 8% were seen once. The sequences come from PBMCs, collected roughly 45 days after the first yellow fever vaccination. These TCRs come from a man in his late teens or twenties who received the YFV17D yellow fever vaccine.

Comment on this clonotype: Sequence at one end of the junction differs from germline and may be a read error. The chain couples TRBV7-9 to TRBJ2-4, with a possible D match to TRBD2 (5 bases). The CDR3 covers 11 residues. Looked up from germline, CDR1 is SEHNR and CDR2 is FQNEAQ (reference sequence). The CDR3 protein is CASSLASIQYF. CDR3 DNA sequence: TGTGCCAGCAGCCTAGCAAGCATTCAGTACTTC.

This clonotype has just one count. The genes are TRBV7-2 and TRBJ2-2; D gene unclear. Germline CDR1 SGHTA, CDR2 FQGNSA. V lost 0 bases and J lost 0, with 5 bases in between. CDR3 size: 15 residues. CDR3 sequence (DNA): TGTGCCAGCAGCTTAGCTCAGTCGAACACCGGGGAGCTGTTTTTT. Translated: CASSLAQSNTGELFF.

This chain uses TRBV20-1 with TRBJ2-5, with no clear D. Germline CDR1 reads DFQATT; CDR2 reads SNEGSKA (reference sequence). CDR3 length equals 11 residues. Trimming took off 8 bases at V and 5 bases at J, with 12 bases between the two ends. The CDR3 DNA reads as TGCAGTTTACTAACCGGCGAGACCCAGTACTTC. Translation: CSLLTGETQYF.

The V and J genes are TRBV5-1 and TRBJ2-2; unclear D gene. Trimming removed 0 bases from V and 6 bases from J, with 12 bases in between. Germline values: CDR1 SGHRS, CDR2 YFSETQ. CDR3 size: 15 residues. As DNA, the CDR3 is TGCGCCAGCAGCTTGGACAGCGAAGTGGCCGGGGAGCTGTTTTTT. Protein: CASSLDSEVAGELFF.

This clonotype was picked up a small number of times. The chain has TRBV7-9 and TRBJ1-1; weak D call: TRBD1 (5 bases). CDR1 SEHNR and CDR2 FQNEAQ come from the germline V gene (reference sequence). This CDR3 contains 15 residues. V was cut by 5 bases and J by 0 bases, with 13 bases left in between. CDR3 region: CASSPDRDMNTEAFF. The CDR3 DNA reads TGTGCCAGCAGCCCAGACAGAGATATGAACACTGAAGCTTTCTTT.

The genes are TRBV5-1 and TRBJ1-1; a weak D match, TRBD1 (5 bases). The CDR3 contains 15 residues. Trimming cost V 0 bases and J 4 bases, with 13 bases left between them. Germline CDR1 reads SGHRS; CDR2 reads YFSETQ. The CDR3 loop is CASSLAGGRFTEAFF. CDR3 in DNA: TGCGCCAGCAGCTTGGCCGGGGGGAGATTCACTGAAGCTTTCTTT.

This clonotype turned up a few times. The chain carries TRBV7-2 and TRBJ2-6, with TRBD1 identical over 7 bases. The CDR3 has 16 amino acids. V shed 5 bases and J 2 bases; nucleotides not matched to a gene: 6. Germline values: CDR1 SGHTA, CDR2 FQGNSA. CDR3 amino acids: CASSLLGGAGANVLTF. The CDR3 coding sequence is TGTGCCAGCAGCCTACTAGGGGGCGCTGGGGCCAACGTCCTGACTTTC.

In this sample, this clonotype turned up a few times. This sequence joins TRBV14 and TRBJ2-3; possible D gene TRBD1, 7 bases. The CDR3 is made up of 15 amino acids. Germline loops: CDR1 SGHDN, CDR2 FVKESK. The V and J ends lost 2 bases and 2 bases respectively, with 11 bases between them. CDR3 region: CASSQTGDSTDTQYF. The CDR3 DNA reads TGTGCCAGCAGCCAAACAGGGGACTCCACAGATACGCAGTATTTT.

The table lists this clonotype with a few counts. The chain combines TRBV19 with TRBJ1-6; TRBD1 matches 11 bases. Trimming removed 5 bases from V and 10 bases from J; junction bases left unmatched: 19. CDR3 length: 19 amino acids. Germline V gene lookup returns CDR1 LNHDA and CDR2 SQIVND (reference sequence). The CDR3 reads CASSSWFPPGQGVASPLHF. CDR3 nucleotide sequence: TGTGCCAGTAGTTCCTGGTTTCCTCCGGGACAGGGGGTAGCATCACCCCTCCACTTT.

The chain combines TRBV18 with TRBJ2-7; possibly TRBD1 for D (6 bases). This CDR3 contains 15 residues. The V gene's germline CDR1 is KGHSH and CDR2 LQKENI. The ends were cut back, 6 bases at V and 6 bases at J, with 21 bases in the middle. In DNA, the CDR3 is TGTGCCAGCTCTCCTATAACCTTGACAGGCTCCGAGCAGTACTTC. This codes for CASSPITLTGSEQYF.

The CDR3 sequence: CASSFETGGSYVQYF. The DNA of the CDR3 is TGTGCCAGCAGCTTCGAGACAGGGGGGTCTTACGTTCAGTACTTC. The chain employs TRBV11-2 and TRBJ2-4, with 9 bases aligning to TRBD1. The junction had 11 bases not matched to a gene; V was cut back by 3 bases and J by 11 bases. The germline CDR1 and CDR2 sequences are SGHAT and FQNNGV. CDR3 length equals 15 residues. Together with reference TRBV11-2 and TRBJ2-4, the CDR3 gives the full variable domain: EAGVAQSPRYKIIEKRQSVAFWCNPISGHATLYWYQQILGQGPKLLIQFQNNGVVDDSQLPKDRFSAERLKGVDSTLKIQPAKLEDSAVYLCASSFETGGSYVQYFGAGTRLSVL.

This clonotype was found many times. The chain links TRBV6-2 or TRBV6-3 to TRBJ2-3; 10 bases are a match to TRBD2. The CDR3 runs to 14 residues. The V and J ends lost 4 bases and 5 bases, in that order; junction bases with no gene match: 3. The germline CDR1 and CDR2 sequences are MNHEY and SVGEGT. The CDR3 protein is CASSLGLALDTQYF. The CDR3 region has the DNA TGTGCCAGCAGTTTGGGACTAGCGTTAGATACGCAGTATTTT.